Listed here are 32 T cell receptor beta chains from one sample, sequenced in a study of blood T cells in healthy people across ages. The use of a sample-barcoded 5' primer and a J-beta primer mix characterized a second PCR of 7 to 11 cycles. TCRdb re-called the 5' RACE reads through MiXCR, storing one row per CDR3 protein. The table has some 1,500,000 distinct CDR3 sequences, 42% seen once. Sequencing input: blood. All receptors come from a young woman in good health.

In this sample, this clonotype turned up a few times. This rearrangement joins TRBV20-1 to TRBJ2-1; 7 bases match TRBD1. The V gene's germline CDR1 is DFQATT and CDR2 SNEGSKA (reference sequence). The CDR3 consists of 14 residues. J gave up 7 bases and V 3 bases, and 9 bases lay outside the gene matches. The CDR3 here is CSARATGSWNEQFF. In nucleotides, the CDR3 is TGCAGTGCTAGGGCGACAGGGTCATGGAATGAGCAGTTCTTC.

The rearrangement joins TRBV4-3 to TRBJ1-1, with D possibly being TRBD1 (5 bases). Germline values: CDR1 LGHNA, CDR2 YSLEER. CDR3 length: 14 residues. Trimming pared 3 bases from V and 6 bases from J, leaving 14 bases between. CDR3 in DNA: TGCGCCAGCAGCCAGCCGGGGCAGGGATCTGAAGCTTTCTTT. Translating gives CASSQPGQGSEAFF.

The DNA of the CDR3 is TGCGCCAGCAGCCAAGATCGGGTTCGCGGGAGTGACACAGATACGCAGTATTTT. This translates into CASSQDRVRGSDTDTQYF. The chain joins TRBV4-3 to TRBJ2-3, with 7 bases matching TRBD2. The CDR3 has 18 residues. CDR1 is LGHNA, CDR2 YSLEER, per germline. V lost 0 bases, J lost 2 bases, and 11 bases stayed unmatched.

The chain uses TRBV29-1 and TRBJ1-1, with 10 nucleotides matching TRBD1. The V and J ends lost 6 bases and 3 bases, in that order; junction bases with no gene match: 1. The CDR3 sequence is 12 residues long. CDR1 is SQVTM and CDR2 is ANQGSEA in the germline V gene. This CDR3 reads CSVGQGDTEAFF. The CDR3 nucleotides are TGCAGCGTAGGACAGGGGGACACTGAAGCTTTCTTT.

The J gene is TRBJ2-4, the V gene TRBV27, with TRBD2 matching over 7 bases. Germline CDR1 reads MNHEY; CDR2 reads SMNVEV (reference sequence). This CDR3 is built from 13 residues. Losses at the gene ends were 6 bases for V and 13 bases for J; bases not matched to a gene: 12. CDR3 residues: CASSGGYYNEQYF. CDR3 nucleotide sequence: TGTGCCAGCAGCGGGGGGTACTACAATGAGCAGTACTTC.

The gene calls are TRBV3-1 and TRBJ2-7; D unresolved. The V end was cut by 1 base, the J end by 2 bases, with 9 bases between. The CDR3 consists of 14 residues. Germline values: CDR1 LGHDT, CDR2 YNNKEL (reference sequence). The CDR3: CASSQGNRPYEQYF. In nucleotides, the CDR3 is TGTGCCAGCAGCCAAGGGAACAGACCCTACGAGCAGTACTTC.

This clonotype has a single count. V gene TRBV4-1 combines with J gene TRBJ2-1; D is unclear. The germline V gene encodes CDR1 MGHRA and CDR2 YSYEKL. The CDR3 consists of 14 residues. V was trimmed by 0 bases and J by 6 bases, leaving 9 bases between them. CDR3 protein: CASSQDYLGNEQFF. The CDR3 DNA is TGCGCCAGCAGCCAAGACTACCTGGGCAATGAGCAGTTCTTC.

As for this clonotype: A read error may be the cause here, since a much bigger clone is one base away. The rearrangement links TRBV7-9 to TRBJ2-7, with D perhaps matching TRBD2 (5 bases). Germline CDR1 SEHNR, CDR2 FQNEAQ (reference sequence). The length of the CDR3 is 12 residues. CDR3 in DNA: TGTCCCAGCAGCTCGGACTTCTACGAGCAGTACTTC. Its protein is CPSSSDFYEQYF.

This chain connects TRBV5-1 to TRBJ2-7, with 11 bases fitting TRBD1. There are 15 residues in the CDR3. Germline loops: CDR1 SGHRS, CDR2 YFSETQ. The trim removed 6 bases at V and 3 bases at J, leaving 8 bases unmatched. CDR3 sequence: CASTQQGQGVYEQYF. In DNA, the CDR3 is TGCGCCAGCACCCAACAGGGACAGGGGGTCTACGAGCAGTACTTC.

There are a few counts of this clonotype. V is TRBV12-3 or TRBV12-4 and J is TRBJ2-7; 7 bases are a match to TRBD2. The CDR3 runs to 13 residues. Trimming at V came to 8 bases and at J to 2 bases, leaving 6 bases not matched to a gene. The CDR3: CASCLAVPYEQYF. CDR3 sequence (DNA): TGTGCCAGCTGTCTAGCGGTCCCCTACGAGCAGTACTTC.

This chain joins TRBV7-9 and TRBJ2-7; TRBD2 might be the D (8 bases). Looked up from germline, CDR1 is SEHNR and CDR2 is FQNEAQ (reference sequence). The CDR3 covers 15 residues. V was trimmed by 5 bases and J by 3 bases, leaving 17 bases between them. The CDR3 bases are TGTGCCAGCAGCACTAGACAGGGACTAGTCTACGAGCAGTACTTC. Translation gives CASSTRQGLVYEQYF.

Here the CDR3 reads CATSRDAGLYEQYF. The DNA of the CDR3 is TGTGCCACCAGCAGAGACGCCGGTCTCTACGAGCAGTACTTC. V gene TRBV15 combines with J gene TRBJ2-7; D uncertain. The CDR3 sequence is 14 residues long. CDR1 is LNHNV and CDR2 is YYDKDF in the germline V gene (reference sequence). V was pared by 0 bases and J by 3 bases, with 9 bases between.

The V and J genes are TRBV14 and TRBJ2-3; 9 positions match TRBD2. Unmatched junction bases numbered 6, after V lost 2 bases and J lost 3 bases. This CDR3 contains 16 residues. Germline V gene sequence: CDR1 SGHDN, CDR2 FVKESK. In nucleotides, the CDR3 is TGTGCCAGCAGCCAAACGCGCGGGGGGGTAACAGATACGCAGTATTTT. It yields the protein CASSQTRGGVTDTQYF.

The J gene is TRBJ2-1, the V gene TRBV27; perhaps TRBD2 as D (6 bases). V was clipped by 2 bases and J by 5 bases, with 13 bases between them. CDR1 is MNHEY, CDR2 SMNVEV, per germline (reference sequence). This CDR3 region has 15 residues. The DNA of the CDR3 is TGTGCCAGCAGTTTAGGGCCGGCGGGGCACAATGAGCAGTTCTTC. This gives the protein CASSLGPAGHNEQFF.

The rearrangement joins TRBV28 to TRBJ2-1; either TRBD1 or TRBD2 may supply D (6 bases each). V dropped 7 bases and J dropped 9 bases, with 25 bases sitting between them. This CDR3 has 16 amino acids. Germline V gene data show CDR1 as MDHEN and CDR2 as SYDVKM. The DNA for the CDR3 is TGTGCCAGCAAGGGTCCAGATAGGGGGGTTAGAAGTGAGCAGTTCTTC. Protein sequence: CASKGPDRGVRSEQFF.

In this sample, this clonotype turned up once. The rearrangement uses TRBV6-2 or TRBV6-3 and TRBJ2-7; D is unresolved. The J call is in doubt because the DNA end fits TRBJ2-5 better. Germline V CDR1 and CDR2: MNHEY, SVGEGT. The CDR3 covers 16 residues. CDR3 protein: CASSYSSSSLGETQYF. In DNA form, the CDR3 reads TGTGCCAGCAGTTACTCCTCGAGCTCCCTGGGGGAGACCCAGTACTTC.

V usage is TRBV6-2 or TRBV6-3 and J usage is TRBJ1-1, with a tentative D call TRBD1 (6 bases). The V end lost 4 bases, the J end lost 4 bases, and 10 bases lay between the germline ends. The CDR3 spans 13 residues. From germline, CDR1 is MNHEY and CDR2 SVGEGT. Written as DNA, the CDR3 is TGTGCCAGCAGTTCAGCACAGGGCACTGAAGCTTTCTTT. Protein product: CASSSAQGTEAFF.

The chain has TRBV4-1 and TRBJ1-2, with D hard to call. V lost 4 bases, J lost 2 bases, and 17 bases lay in between. Germline assignment: CDR1 MGHRA and CDR2 YSYEKL. The CDR3 has 16 amino acids. CDR3 nucleotide sequence: TGCGCCAGCAGCCGATTCCTCGGGCCAGGCAACTATGGCTACACCTTC. Protein product: CASSRFLGPGNYGYTF.

The gene calls are TRBV27 and TRBJ1-2; maybe TRBD1 (6 bases). The CDR3 sequence is 15 residues long. Trimming took 5 bases from V and 4 from J, leaving 17 bases between them. Germline V CDR1 and CDR2: MNHEY, SMNVEV (reference sequence). The CDR3 DNA reads TGTGCCAGCAGTCCCAGGACAGATCGGGGCTATGGCTACACCTTC. Translated, it gives CASSPRTDRGYGYTF.

Written as DNA, the CDR3 is TGCAGTGCTAGGGGCAGCCGCTCCTACAATGAGCAGTTCTTC. Amino acid sequence: CSARGSRSYNEQFF. The rearrangement joins TRBV20-1 to TRBJ2-1; D unclear. The CDR3 has 14 residues. Germline lookup yields CDR1 DFQATT and CDR2 SNEGSKA (reference sequence). V lost 3 bases to trimming and J lost 0 bases, with 9 bases between them.

The chain employs TRBV20-1 and TRBJ2-6; D not resolved. The germline CDR1 and CDR2 sequences are DFQATT and SNEGSKA (reference sequence). With 0 bases removed from V and 0 bases from J, the gap between germline ends came to 12 bases. This CDR3 spans 17 amino acids. The CDR3 sequence is CSARDPGVNSGANVLTF. The CDR3 DNA sequence: TGCAGTGCTAGAGATCCAGGCGTCAACTCTGGGGCCAACGTCCTGACTTTC.

The chain employs TRBV29-1 and TRBJ1-1; perhaps TRBD1 as D (6 bases). Trimming pared 3 bases from V and 10 bases from J, leaving 9 bases between. Germline CDR1 and CDR2: SQVTM and ANQGSEA. There are 10 residues in the CDR3. The CDR3 region has the DNA TGCAGCGTTGATGAGGGGGGAGCTTTCTTT. Protein: CSVDEGGAFF.

This clonotype was seen a few times. The rearrangement joins TRBV30 to TRBJ2-1; the match to TRBD2 covers 13 bases. The J segment lost 5 bases and the V segment lost 3 bases, leaving 7 bases of the junction unmatched. The CDR3 consists of 16 residues. From germline, CDR1 is GTSNPN and CDR2 SVGIG (reference sequence). DNA for the CDR3: TGTGCCTGGAGCCGAACGGGACTAGCGGGGAACAATGAGCAGTTCTTC. It yields the protein CAWSRTGLAGNNEQFF. Full variable domain (missing parts from reference TRBV30 and TRBJ2-1): SQTIHQWPATLVQPVGSPLSLECTVEGTSNPNLYWYRQAAGRGLQLLFYSVGIGQISSEVPQNLSASRPQDRQFILSSKKLLLSDSGFYLCAWSRTGLAGNNEQFFGPGTRLTVL.

The rearrangement uses TRBV6-1 and TRBJ2-6; D is possibly TRBD1 or TRBD2 (5 bases each). This CDR3 has 18 amino acids. Between the trimmed V and J ends, which lost 2 bases and 0 bases, there was a span of 14 bases. Germline-derived CDR1 and CDR2 are MNHNS and SASEGT. The CDR3, as DNA: TGTGCCAGCAGTGAACTTCGAGGGGAAAACTCTGGGGCCAACGTCCTGACTTTC. Protein product: CASSELRGENSGANVLTF.

V usage is TRBV5-1 and J usage is TRBJ1-1, with 10 nucleotides matching TRBD1. The J segment lost 4 bases and the V segment lost 4 bases, leaving 13 bases of the junction unmatched. CDR3 length: 17 amino acids. CDR1 is SGHRS and CDR2 is YFSETQ in the germline V gene. The CDR3 DNA reads TGCGCCAGCAGCGCTTACCGGGACAGGGGTAAGGGCACTGAAGCTTTCTTT. Its protein product is CASSAYRDRGKGTEAFF.

This chain uses TRBV27 with TRBJ1-2; D is undetermined. CDR1 and CDR2 from the germline V gene are MNHEY and SMNVEV (reference sequence). The V gene lost 5 bases and the J gene lost 1 base, with 14 bases spanning the gap. This CDR3 contains 15 residues. The CDR3 nucleotides are TGTGCCAGCAGTCCTTACCAACAGCTTAACTATGGCTACACCTTC. It specifies CASSPYQQLNYGYTF.

The rearrangement joins TRBV6-1 to TRBJ1-4; a weak D match, TRBD1 (5 bases). This CDR3 is built from 14 residues. Trimming removed 4 bases from V and 5 bases from J, with 11 bases in between. The germline V gene has CDR1 MNHNS and CDR2 SASEGT. This chain's CDR3 is CASSVGARNEKLFF. The CDR3 DNA reads as TGTGCCAGCAGTGTTGGGGCGCGGAATGAAAAACTGTTTTTT.

This chain connects TRBV20-1 to TRBJ2-3, with a tentative D call TRBD2 (5 bases). Germline CDR1 and CDR2: DFQATT and SNEGSKA (reference sequence). The CDR3 consists of 14 residues. CDR3 amino acids: CSAARSPGTDTQYF. CDR3 coding DNA: TGCAGCGCAGCTAGGTCTCCGGGGACAGATACGCAGTATTTT.

This chain uses TRBV2 with TRBJ1-1, with D perhaps TRBD1 (6 bases). V was pared by 2 bases and J by 10 bases, with 14 bases between. This CDR3 is built from 13 residues. Germline V gene sequence: CDR1 SNHLY, CDR2 FYNNEI. CDR3 in DNA: TGTGCCAGCAGTGAATGGAGGGAACAGGGAGCTTTCTTT. This codes for CASSEWREQGAFF.

This clonotype was detected many times. The rearrangement joins TRBV7-2 to TRBJ1-4; D might be TRBD1 (5 bases). CDR1 is SGHTA and CDR2 is FQGNSA in the germline V gene. The CDR3 contains 13 residues. The V and J ends lost 1 base and 7 bases respectively, with 7 bases between them. CDR3 DNA sequence: TGTGCCAGCAGCTTAGTGCAGGGTGAAAAACTGTTTTTT. Translated: CASSLVQGEKLFF.

This clonotype was detected only a few times. V usage is TRBV6-2 or TRBV6-3 and J usage is TRBJ2-7, with 7 nucleotides matching TRBD1. Per germline, CDR1 MNHEY and CDR2 SVGEGT. Unmatched junction bases numbered 8, after V lost 5 bases and J lost 7 bases. This CDR3 region has 13 residues. The CDR3 protein is CASSRDSRTEQYF. The DNA for the CDR3 is TGTGCCAGCAGTCGGGACAGCCGGACTGAGCAGTACTTC.

This clonotype was detected a few times. V gene TRBV6-6 combines with J gene TRBJ2-4, with TRBD1 matching over 7 bases. The DNA matches TRBJ2-7 better at its end, which makes the J call doubtful. The CDR3 sequence is 16 residues long. CDR1 and CDR2 (germline): MNHNY, SVGAGI (reference sequence). The CDR3 coding sequence is TGTGCCAGCAGTTCCCCCCAAGGGACAGTTTGGGACGAGCAGTACTTC. Its protein is CASSSPQGTVWDEQYF.